The following is a TCR beta chain sequence with its context. V was trimmed by 6 bases and J by 0 bases, leaving 23 bases between them. The germline CDR1 and CDR2 sequences are MDHEN and SYDVKM. The CDR3 extends over 19 amino acids. The data were taken from a study of blood T cells in healthy people across ages. The authors ran a second PCR of roughly 7 to 11 cycles using a sample-barcoded 5' primer and a J-beta primer mix. In TCRdb, the 5' RACE reads were re-called with MiXCR into one record per CDR3 protein. The sample shows around 1,000,000 distinct CDR3 sequences, around two fifths of them seen only once.

The material sequenced was blood. The V gene is TRBV28, the J gene TRBJ1-4, with D uncertain. This clonotype was sampled from a man younger than 35 in good health. The CDR3 coding sequence is TGTGCCAGCAGCCAAAGTTATCTAGAACCGACTACAACTAATGAAAAACTGTTTTTT. This codes for CASSQSYLEPTTTNEKLFF.